These 2 T cell receptor beta chains were sequenced from one sample in a study of OX40 agonist ivuxolimab in advanced cancers. Profiled with immunoSEQ multiplex PCR; TCRdb holds only in-frame clones, not every one. Of about 58,000 clones in the sample, 75% to 90% are singletons; the top ten hold 2.5% to 4%. The specimen was CD4+ or CD8+ T cells sorted from blood, collected in a trial of the OX40 agonist ivuxolimab. The receptors derive from an adult with an advanced solid tumor such as melanoma, head and neck, liver or kidney cancer.

The chain carries TRBV9 and TRBJ2-2; 12 bases align to TRBD1. V gave up 0 bases and J gave up 3 bases; unmatched junction bases: 3. The CDR3 extends over 17 amino acids. CDR1 and CDR2 (germline): SGDLS, YYNGEE. Written as DNA, the CDR3 is TGTGCCAGCAGCGTAGGGGGACAGGGGGCCTACACCGGGGAGCTGTTTTTT. Protein sequence: CASSVGGQGAYTGELFF.

This clone was observed a few times. The V gene is TRBV6-6, the J gene TRBJ1-6, with D unresolved. The ends were cut back, 2 bases at V and 7 bases at J, with 9 bases in the middle. CDR1 is MNHNY and CDR2 is SVGAGI in the germline V gene (reference sequence). CDR3 length: 14 amino acids. The CDR3 here is CASSYRVGNSPLHF. As DNA, the CDR3 is TGTGCCAGCAGTTACAGGGTGGGAAATTCACCCCTCCACTTT.